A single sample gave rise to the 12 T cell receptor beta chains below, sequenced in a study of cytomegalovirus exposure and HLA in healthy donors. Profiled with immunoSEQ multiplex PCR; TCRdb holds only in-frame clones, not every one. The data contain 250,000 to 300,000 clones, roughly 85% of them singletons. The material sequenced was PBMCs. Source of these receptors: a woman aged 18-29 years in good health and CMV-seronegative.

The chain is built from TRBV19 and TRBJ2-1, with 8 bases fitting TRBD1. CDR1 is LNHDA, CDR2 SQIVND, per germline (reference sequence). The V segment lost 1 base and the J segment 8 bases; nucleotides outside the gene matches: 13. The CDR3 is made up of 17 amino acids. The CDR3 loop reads CASSIVFRQGAMHEQFF. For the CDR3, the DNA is TGTGCCAGTAGTATAGTATTCCGGCAGGGGGCTATGCATGAGCAGTTCTTC.

The CDR3: CASSFLDRDTEAFF. CDR3 nucleotides: TGCGCCAGCAGCTTCCTAGACAGGGACACTGAAGCTTTCTTT. This chain links TRBV5-1 with TRBJ1-1, with 7 bases matching TRBD1. Germline lookup yields CDR1 SGHRS and CDR2 YFSETQ. Unmatched junction bases numbered 4, after V lost 2 bases and J lost 3 bases. The CDR3 is made up of 14 amino acids.

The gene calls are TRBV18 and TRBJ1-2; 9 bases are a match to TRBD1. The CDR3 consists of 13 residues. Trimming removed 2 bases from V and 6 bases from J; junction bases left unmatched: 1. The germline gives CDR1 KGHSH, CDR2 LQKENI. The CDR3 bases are TGTGCCAGCTCACCAAGACAGGGGGATGGCTACACCTTC. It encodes CASSPRQGDGYTF. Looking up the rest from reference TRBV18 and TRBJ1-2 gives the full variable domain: NAGVMQNPRHLVRRRGQEARLRCSPMKGHSHVYWYRQLPEEGLKFMVYLQKENIIDESGMPKERFSAEFPKEGPSILRIQQVVRGDSAAYFCASSPRQGDGYTFGSGTRLTVV.

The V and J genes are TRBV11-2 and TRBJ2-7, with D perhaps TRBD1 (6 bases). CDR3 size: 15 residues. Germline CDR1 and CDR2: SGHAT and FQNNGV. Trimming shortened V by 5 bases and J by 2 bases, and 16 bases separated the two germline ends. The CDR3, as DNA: TGTGCCAGCAGCCGCGTGACAGGAGAGGCCTACGAGCAGTACTTC. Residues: CASSRVTGEAYEQYF.

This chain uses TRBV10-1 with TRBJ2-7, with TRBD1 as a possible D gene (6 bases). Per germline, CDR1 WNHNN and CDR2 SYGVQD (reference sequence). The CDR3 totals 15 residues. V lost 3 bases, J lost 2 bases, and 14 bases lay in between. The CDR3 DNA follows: TGCGCCAGCAGTGATTCCCTGGACAGCCCCTACGAGCAGTACTTC. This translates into CASSDSLDSPYEQYF.

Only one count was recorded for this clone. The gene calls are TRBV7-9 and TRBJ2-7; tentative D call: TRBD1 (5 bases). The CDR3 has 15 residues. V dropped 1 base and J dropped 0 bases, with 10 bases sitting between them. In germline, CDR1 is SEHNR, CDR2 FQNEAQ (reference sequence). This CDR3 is CASSLGWGGSYEQYF. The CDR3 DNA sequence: TGTGCCAGCAGCTTAGGGTGGGGCGGCTCCTACGAGCAGTACTTC.

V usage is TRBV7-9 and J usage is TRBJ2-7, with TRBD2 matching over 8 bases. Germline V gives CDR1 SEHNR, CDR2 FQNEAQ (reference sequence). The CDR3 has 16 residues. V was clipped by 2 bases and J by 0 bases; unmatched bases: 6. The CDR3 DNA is TGTGCCAGCAGCTTATTCAGCACTAGCGGCTCCTACGAGCAGTACTTC. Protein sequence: CASSLFSTSGSYEQYF.

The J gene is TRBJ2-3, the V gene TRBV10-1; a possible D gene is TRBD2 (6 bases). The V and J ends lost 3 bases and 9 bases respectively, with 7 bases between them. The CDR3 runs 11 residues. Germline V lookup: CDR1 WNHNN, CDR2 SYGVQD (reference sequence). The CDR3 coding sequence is TGCGCCAGCAGTGAAGGACTAACGCAGTATTTT. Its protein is CASSEGLTQYF.

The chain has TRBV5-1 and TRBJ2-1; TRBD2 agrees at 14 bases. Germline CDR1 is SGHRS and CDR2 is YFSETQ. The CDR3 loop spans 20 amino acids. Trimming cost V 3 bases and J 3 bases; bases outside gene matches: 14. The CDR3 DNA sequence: TGCGCCAGCAGCTCCCGGACTAGCGGGAGGCTACAAAACCTCTACAATGAGCAGTTCTTC. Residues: CASSSRTSGRLQNLYNEQFF. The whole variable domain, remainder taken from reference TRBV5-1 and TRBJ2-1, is KAGVTQTPRYLIKTRGQQVTLSCSPISGHRSVSWYQQTPGQGLQFLFEYFSETQRNKGNFPGRFSGRQFSNSRSEMNVSTLELGDSALYLCASSSRTSGRLQNLYNEQFFGPGTRLTVL.

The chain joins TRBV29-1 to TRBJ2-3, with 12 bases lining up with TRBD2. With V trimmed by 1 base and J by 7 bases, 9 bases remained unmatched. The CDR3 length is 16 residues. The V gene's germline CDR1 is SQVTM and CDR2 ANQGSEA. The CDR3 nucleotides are TGCAGCGTTGAAGGGGCCCTAGCGGGAGGGCCGAATACGCAGTATTTT. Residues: CSVEGALAGGPNTQYF.

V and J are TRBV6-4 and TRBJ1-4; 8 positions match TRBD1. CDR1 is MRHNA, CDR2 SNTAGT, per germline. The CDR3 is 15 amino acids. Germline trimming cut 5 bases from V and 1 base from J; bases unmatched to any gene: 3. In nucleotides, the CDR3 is TGTGCCAGCAGTTTGACAGGGGAAACTAATGAAAAACTGTTTTTT. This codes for CASSLTGETNEKLFF.

The CDR3 reads CASSLTHTGGYNEQFF. CDR3 in DNA: TGTGCCAGCTCACTCACGCATACAGGGGGGTACAATGAGCAGTTCTTC. V gene TRBV18 combines with J gene TRBJ2-1, with 8 bases fitting TRBD1. Germline CDR1 is KGHSH and CDR2 is LQKENI. This CDR3 spans 16 amino acids. The J segment lost 4 bases and the V segment lost 4 bases, leaving 9 bases of the junction unmatched. Based on the CDR3 plus reference TRBV18 and TRBJ2-1, the full variable domain is NAGVMQNPRHLVRRRGQEARLRCSPMKGHSHVYWYRQLPEEGLKFMVYLQKENIIDESGMPKERFSAEFPKEGPSILRIQQVVRGDSAAYFCASSLTHTGGYNEQFFGPGTRLTVL.